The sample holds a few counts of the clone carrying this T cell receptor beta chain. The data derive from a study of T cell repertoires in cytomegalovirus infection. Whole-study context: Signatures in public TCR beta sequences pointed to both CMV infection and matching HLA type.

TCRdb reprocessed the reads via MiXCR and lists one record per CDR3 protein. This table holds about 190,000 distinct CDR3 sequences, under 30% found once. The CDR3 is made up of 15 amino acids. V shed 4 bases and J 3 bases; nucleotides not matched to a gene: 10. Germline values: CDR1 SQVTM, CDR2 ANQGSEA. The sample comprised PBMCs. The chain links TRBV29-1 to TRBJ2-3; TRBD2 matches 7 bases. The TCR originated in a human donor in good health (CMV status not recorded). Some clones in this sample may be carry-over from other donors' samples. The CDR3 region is CSVARLAASTDTQYF. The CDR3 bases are TGCAGCGTTGCCCGTCTAGCGGCCTCGACAGATACGCAGTATTTT.